This T cell receptor beta chain was observed in a study of T cells in Graves' hyperthyroidism and ophthalmopathy. Study-level background: Any treatment followed the collection of peripheral blood at initial diagnosis. Study-level findings and limits: Blood also contained most expanded thyroid clonotypes above 0.001. By a 13 V-J model, ophthalmopathy was set apart from stable hyperthyroidism.

This clonotype was recorded a few times. The antigen remains unidentified. CDR1 is MDHEN and CDR2 is SYDVKM in the germline V gene. CDR3 length: 17 residues. V was cut by 1 base and J by 4 bases, with 19 bases left in between. Diagnostic decisions used clinical symptoms, serum thyroxine and TRAb, thyroid ultrasound and orbital computed tomography. It was RNA transcripts that yielded the amplified TCR beta CDR3 regions. With the HTBI primer set, the TCR CDR3 went through a first round of RT-PCR. TCRdb re-called the multiplex PCR reads through MiXCR, storing one row per CDR3 protein. The table lists hundreds of thousands of distinct CDR3 sequences, approximately 15% of them singletons.

The sequence was collected from a woman between 45 and 65 years old with Graves' ophthalmopathy. The material sequenced was blood. The V and J genes are TRBV28 and TRBJ2-5; D is ambiguous. The CDR3 is CASSLLGTGPKGETQYF. Here the CDR3 DNA reads TGTGCCAGCAGTTTATTGGGTACCGGCCCCAAAGGAGAGACCCAGTACTTC. The variable domain in full, with the rest retrieved from reference TRBV28 and TRBJ2-5, is DVKVTQSSRYLVKRTGEKVFLECVQDMDHENMFWYRQDPGLGLRLIYFSYDVKMKEKGDIPEGYSVSREKKERFSLILESASTNQTSMYLCASSLLGTGPKGETQYFGPGTRLLVL.